These 20 T cell receptor beta chains were sequenced from one sample in a study of tumor-infiltrating lymphocytes in primary liver carcinoma (dated by TCRdb to 2017 to 2019). This sample was sequenced with an Illumina HiSeq 2500. A constant-region primer and ProtoScript II reverse transcriptase were used to reverse-transcribe TCRbeta-specific cDNA from about 500 ng total RNA. Three nested multiplex PCR rounds, following a slightly modified ARM-PCR procedure, were used to build the TCRbeta libraries. The first two PCR rounds used multiplex TRBV1-TRBV30 forward primers with a Cbeta reverse primer, each for 10 cycles. The public reads were quality trimmed at Q25 with fastp and then assembled into clones with MiXCR by TCRdb, keeping productive beta chains. Identical CDR3 proteins give one entry, which carries the most common genes and DNA. This sample lists about 200,000 distinct CDR3 sequences; around four fifths were detected once. The ten largest make up 15% to 20% of the sample.

Without any cell sorting, total RNA and DNA were extracted together from around 18-30 mg of bulk tissue using the AllPrep DNA/RNA mini kit. The sample comprised tumor tissue from primary liver carcinoma. Every receptor here comes from a man aged 40-49 years with primary liver carcinoma and hepatitis B virus infection.

On this clonotype itself: At one of its ends the junction is not consistent with the germline gene, which may arise from a read error. The genes are TRBV11-2 and TRBJ2-7, with a weak D call TRBD2 (5 bases). CDR3 length equals 15 residues. Germline assignment: CDR1 SGHAT and CDR2 FQNNGV. In DNA, the CDR3 is TGTGCCAGCAGCTTACAATGGACCGGGGAAGACGAACAGTACTTC. Residues: CASSLQWTGEDEQYF.

On this clonotype: Relative to the germline gene, one junction end is altered; a read error may explain this. The chain employs TRBV6-5 and TRBJ1-2; a possible D gene is TRBD1 (5 bases). CDR1 is MNHEY and CDR2 is SVGAGI in the germline V gene. The CDR3 totals 14 residues. CDR3 sequence (DNA): TGTGCCAGCAGTTACTGGGAGGGGAACTATGGCTACACATTC. As protein: CASSYWEGNYGYTF.

Comment on this clonotype: One end of the junction does not line up with germline, which may come from a read error. This rearrangement joins TRBV6-1 to TRBJ2-7, with D perhaps matching TRBD2 (5 bases). The CDR3 is 14 amino acids. Germline V lookup: CDR1 MNHNS, CDR2 SASEGT. The CDR3 loop is CASSTGIGPYEHYF. Here the CDR3 DNA reads TGTGCCAGCAGCACCGGGATAGGGCCATACGAGCACTACTTC.

Note on this clonotype: Being one base from a much bigger clone, this may be a read error. J is TRBJ2-5 and V is TRBV28; D uncertain. CDR1 is MDHEN, CDR2 SYDVKM, per germline. The CDR3 is 17 residues long. CDR3 sequence: CASSLSGPQGYQETHYF. The CDR3 DNA sequence: TGTGCCAGCAGTTTATCCGGCCCCCAAGGGTACCAAGAGACCCACTACTTC.

Turning to this clonotype: At one end, the junction sequence differs from germline, possibly due to a read error. V gene TRBV7-8 combines with J gene TRBJ2-5; D might be TRBD1 (5 bases). The CDR3 spans 14 residues. CDR1 is SGHVS and CDR2 is FQNEAQ in the germline V gene. CDR3 in DNA: TGTGCCAGCAGCATCACAGGTGGCAGAGAGACCAAGTACTTC. Translation: CASSITGGRETKYF.

This clonotype was observed a handful of times. This sequence may be a read error, since a much larger clone differs from it by one base. The chain employs TRBV12-3 or TRBV12-4 and TRBJ1-5, with 9 bases aligning to TRBD1. This CDR3 contains 15 residues. CDR3 coding DNA: TGTGTCAGCAGTCCGCAGGGACAGGGTCAGCAGCCCCAGCATTTT. It codes for CVSSPQGQGQQPQHF.

The rearrangement joins TRBV11-1 to TRBJ2-1, with 12 bases identical to TRBD2. Trimming at V came to 10 bases and at J to 7 bases, leaving 17 bases not matched to a gene. The CDR3 consists of 17 residues. Germline CDR1 reads SGHAT; CDR2 reads FQDESV (reference sequence). CDR3 region: CAIGSPSTSGSRNEQFF. As DNA, the CDR3 is TGTGCCATCGGCTCACCCTCGACTAGCGGGAGTCGAAATGAGCAGTTCTTC.

A note on this clonotype: This clone may be a read error of a much larger clone one base away. The chain couples TRBV21-1 to TRBJ1-3. TRBV21-1 is tagged as a pseudogene. The CDR3 totals 10 residues. The CDR3 sequence: CASRENTIYF. CDR3 sequence (DNA): TGTGCCAGCAGGGAAAACACCATATATTTT.

About this clonotype itself: Sequence at one end of the junction differs from germline and may be a read error. The V gene is TRBV11-1, the J gene TRBJ2-3; D might be TRBD1 or TRBD2, each matching 5 bases. The germline V gene encodes CDR1 SGHAT and CDR2 FQDESV (reference sequence). The CDR3 spans 19 residues. CDR3 protein: CASSSGGSSVGARKDTQYF. The CDR3 DNA is TGCGCCAGCAGCTCTGGGGGAAGCTCTGTTGGAGCCCGCAAAGATACGCAATATTTT.

The gene calls are TRBV11-3 and TRBJ2-7, with TRBD2 as a possible D gene (6 bases). This CDR3 spans 13 amino acids. The germline V gene encodes CDR1 SGHNT and CDR2 YENEEA. The V end was cut by 5 bases, the J end by 10 bases, with 18 bases between. The CDR3 loop is CASSVGLSFEQYF. The CDR3 nucleotides read TGTGCCAGCAGCGTGGGACTGTCCTTCGAACAGTACTTC.

This clonotype was seen only once. Relative to the germline gene, one junction end is altered; a read error may explain this. The rearrangement uses TRBV12-3 or TRBV12-4 and TRBJ2-2, with 8 bases matching TRBD2. This CDR3 has 16 amino acids. CDR3 sequence: CASSGLIAGYTGELFF. The CDR3, as DNA: TGTGCTAGCAGTGGCCTCATAGCGGGATATACCGGGGAGCTGTTTTTT.

This chain uses TRBV6-1 with TRBJ2-1; tentative D call: TRBD2 (5 bases). Per germline, CDR1 MNHNS and CDR2 SASEGT. This CDR3 has 16 residues. The V end lost 4 bases, the J end lost 6 bases, and 19 bases lay between the germline ends. The CDR3 region is CASSGRRGSSGNEQFF. The CDR3 DNA reads as TGTGCCAGCAGTGGCCGCCGCGGGTCTAGTGGCAATGAGCAGTTCTTC.

This clonotype has only a few counts. Given a much more abundant clone one base away, this may be a read error. The gene calls are TRBV12-3 or TRBV12-4 and TRBJ1-5; no clear D gene. The CDR3 totals 13 residues. Here the CDR3 reads CTSSLGSNQPQHF. CDR3 DNA sequence: TGTACCAGCAGTTTGGGGAGCAATCAGCCCCAGCATTTT.

This clonotype was recorded at least ten times. CDR3 in DNA: TGCAGCGTTGAAGCCATCGGGGTTGTAAGGTTCTTC. Translating gives CSVEAIGVVRFF. The J gene is TRBJ2-1, the V gene TRBV29-1; TRBD2 might be the D (5 bases). Germline loops: CDR1 SQVTM, CDR2 ANQGSEA. V lost 1 base and J 15 bases, leaving 16 bases between the germline ends. The CDR3 runs 12 residues.

For this clonotype: The missing conserved phenylalanine or tryptophan at the end of this CDR3 makes a read error likely. The J gene is TRBJ2-7, the V gene TRBV4-3; D possibly corresponds to TRBD1 (6 bases). CDR1 is LGHNA and CDR2 is YSLEER in the germline V gene. The CDR3 totals 16 residues. The DNA for the CDR3 is TGCGCCAGCAGTCAAGATTGGGGGCCCCCCTCCTACGGGCAGTACTTG. This codes for CASSQDWGPPSYGQYL.

In regard to this clonotype: Its ends do not fully match the called genes, so a read error is possible. This chain connects TRBV7-9 to TRBJ2-5, with TRBD1 matching over 10 bases. The germline CDR1 and CDR2 sequences are SEHNR and FQNEAQ (reference sequence). The CDR3 length is 15 residues. The CDR3 is CACSFWTGGEETQYF. CDR3 bases: TGTGCCTGCAGCTTCTGGACAGGGGGAGAAGAGACCCAATACTTC.

The chain employs TRBV7-8 and TRBJ2-1; TRBD2 aligns across 13 bases. The CDR3 contains 16 residues. V was pared by 6 bases and J by 8 bases, with 10 bases of the junction left unmatched. Germline V lookup: CDR1 SGHVS, CDR2 FQNEAQ. The CDR3 DNA follows: TGTGCCAGCAGTATTAAGACTAGCGGGAGGTCCTATGAGCAGTTCTTC. It encodes CASSIKTSGRSYEQFF.

A remark on this clonotype: The germline gene is not matched at one end of the junction; a read error may be the cause. The chain joins TRBV29-1 to TRBJ2-3; 8 nucleotides agree with TRBD2. CDR1 and CDR2 from the germline V gene are SQVTM and ANQGSEA. The CDR3 consists of 14 residues. CDR3 in amino acids: CSAEGSGNADTQCF. CDR3 bases: TGTAGCGCTGAGGGTAGCGGGAATGCAGATACGCAGTGTTTT.

In regard to this clonotype: A single base separates this from a much larger clone, so it may be a read error. The chain combines TRBV14 with TRBJ2-2; a weak D match, TRBD2 (6 bases). Germline V gives CDR1 SGHDN, CDR2 FVKESK. This CDR3 comprises 18 residues. V was trimmed by 4 bases and J by 0 bases, leaving 18 bases between them. This CDR3 reads CASSPYLGLPSNTGELFF. The CDR3 nucleotides read TGTGCCAGCAGCCCCTACTTAGGACTACCGTCGAACACCGGGGAGCTGTTTTTT.

Concerning this clonotype: It is likely a read error, because the conserved phenylalanine at the end of the CDR3 is missing. The DNA is left out, because the CDR3 cannot be placed on it with certainty; the CDR3 is given as TCRdb lists it. J is TRBJ2-4 and V is TRBV11-1; the listed D gene, TRBD2, was not tested against the DNA. The CDR3 numbers 17 amino acids, ends counted. In germline, CDR1 is SGHAT, CDR2 FQDESV (reference sequence). CDR3 protein: CASSFPGTSGTNNIRHL.